Listed here is a single T cell receptor (beta chain). V lost 0 bases and J lost 4; bases outside the gene matches: 12. The CDR3 runs to 17 residues. Germline assignment: CDR1 SGHDN and CDR2 FVKESK. The record originates from a study of blood T cell repertoires in COVID-19. Study-level background: Researchers got acute and convalescent COVID-19 samples from the United States, Italy and Spain.

Allocation to cohorts depended on clinical history reported by the participants. In the original workflow: Estimation of nucleated cell counts relied on the amplification of reference gene primers. Produced via immunoSEQ multiplex PCR; TCRdb's table is partial and in-frame only. From that table come the V and J calls and clone size; the DNA was used to work out D and trimming. The sample has 140,000 to 150,000 clones, about 87% seen once. The sequenced sample consisted of PBMCs or T cells enriched from blood (not recorded which). The clonotype was recovered from a man in his sixties who had recovered from COVID-19. The chain employs TRBV14 and TRBJ2-7; the match to TRBD2 covers 7 bases. The CDR3, as DNA: TGTGCCAGCAGCCAAGATCCCCAGCGGGGCCTAAAGTACGAGCAGTACTTC. Protein sequence: CASSQDPQRGLKYEQYF.